The 12 T cell receptor beta chains below were found in one sample sequenced in a study of T-cell reconstitution after alpha-beta-depleted transplantation in children. TCRbeta library preparation incorporated unique molecular identifiers. In TCRdb, the PCR reads were re-called with MiXCR into one record per CDR3 protein. The sample comprises hundreds of thousands of distinct CDR3 sequences, 12% of which are singletons, and 2% to 3% rests with the top ten. Sample: PBMCs from the stem cell graft donor, taken from the stem cell graft. The receptors were sampled from a human donor who donated a stem cell graft to a child with acute lymphoblastic leukemia.

V gene TRBV7-2 combines with J gene TRBJ2-1, with a weak D call TRBD1 (6 bases). V lost 3 bases to trimming and J lost 8 bases, with 11 bases between them. The germline CDR1 and CDR2 sequences are SGHTA and FQGNSA. The CDR3 contains 13 residues. This CDR3 is CASSFTGLHEQFF. The CDR3 DNA sequence: TGTGCCAGCAGCTTCACAGGGTTGCATGAGCAGTTCTTC.

The chain joins TRBV18 to TRBJ2-1, with D perhaps matching TRBD2 (5 bases). Per germline, CDR1 KGHSH and CDR2 LQKENI. Trimming pared 1 base from V and 3 bases from J, leaving 16 bases between. The CDR3 is made up of 17 amino acids. CDR3 bases: TGTGCCAGCTCACCACGGCCTCCTAGGGAGTACTACAATGAGCAGTTCTTC. Its protein product is CASSPRPPREYYNEQFF.

This clonotype was seen ten or more times. This chain links TRBV20-1 with TRBJ2-5; D possibly corresponds to TRBD2 (6 bases). The CDR3 sequence is 11 residues long. V was trimmed by 6 bases and J by 4 bases, leaving 9 bases between them. CDR1 and CDR2 from the germline V gene are DFQATT and SNEGSKA (reference sequence). As DNA, the CDR3 is TGCAGTGCGGAGGGGAGAGAGACCCAGTACTTC. It specifies CSAEGRETQYF.

This clonotype came up many times. The gene calls are TRBV4-3 and TRBJ1-2; no firm D call. The CDR3 runs to 13 residues. Germline-derived CDR1 and CDR2 are LGHNA and YSLEER. Deletions cut 4 bases from V and 4 bases from J, with 10 bases between. CDR3 region: CASSRNLRYGYTF. The CDR3 coding sequence is TGCGCCAGCAGCCGGAACCTACGCTATGGCTACACCTTC.

The chain links TRBV10-2 to TRBJ2-1; D unresolved. The germline V and J ends were trimmed by 5 bases and 3 bases, with 14 bases remaining between them. This CDR3 region has 15 residues. Germline V gene sequence: CDR1 WSHSY, CDR2 SAAADI. DNA of the CDR3: TGCGCCAGCAGTTGGACGGATCGGAGCTACAATGAGCAGTTCTTC. Translated: CASSWTDRSYNEQFF.

This clonotype has ten or more counts. The chain combines TRBV27 with TRBJ2-7; the match to TRBD1 covers 9 bases. In germline, CDR1 is MNHEY, CDR2 SMNVEV (reference sequence). The CDR3 totals 15 residues. J lost 6 bases, V lost 10 bases, and 16 bases had no gene match. The CDR3 spells CATTVKGQGTSEQYF. CDR3 nucleotide sequence: TGTGCCACCACCGTCAAGGGACAGGGTACCAGCGAGCAGTACTTC.

This clonotype appeared many times. V gene TRBV27 combines with J gene TRBJ1-6; 7 positions agree with TRBD1. Germline V gene lookup returns CDR1 MNHEY and CDR2 SMNVEV (reference sequence). Unmatched junction bases numbered 12, after V lost 5 bases and J lost 11 bases. This CDR3 contains 15 residues. Here the CDR3 reads CASSPATGRTTPLHF. CDR3 bases: TGTGCCAGCAGTCCCGCGACAGGGCGAACTACACCCCTCCACTTT.

This clonotype was seen many times. This chain links TRBV12-3 or TRBV12-4 with TRBJ2-2, with 8 bases lining up with TRBD2. This CDR3 is built from 15 residues. J lost 3 bases, V lost 5 bases, and 5 bases had no gene match. The CDR3 loop reads CASSLRGGYTGELFF. DNA of the CDR3: TGTGCCAGCAGTCTCCGGGGGGGCTACACCGGGGAGCTGTTTTTT.

This clonotype occurred many times. This rearrangement joins TRBV20-1 to TRBJ2-5; 9 nucleotides align to TRBD2. Germline V gene sequence: CDR1 DFQATT, CDR2 SNEGSKA (reference sequence). The trim removed 2 bases at V and 9 bases at J, leaving 13 bases unmatched. CDR3 length equals 15 residues. CDR3 DNA: TGCAGTGCTAGACTGGCTAGCGGGACCCGCGCGGCCCAGTACTTC. It translates to CSARLASGTRAAQYF.

This clonotype has ten or more counts. J is TRBJ2-7 and V is TRBV29-1; no definite D call. Trimming stripped 4 bases from V and 2 bases from J, with 12 bases between. The germline V gene encodes CDR1 SQVTM and CDR2 ANQGSEA. This CDR3 spans 13 amino acids. The CDR3 is CSVVRGRPYEQYF. In DNA form, the CDR3 reads TGCAGCGTTGTAAGAGGCCGTCCCTACGAGCAGTACTTC.

There are a few counts of this clonotype. The chain couples TRBV20-1 to TRBJ2-7, with TRBD1 matching over 9 bases. Germline loops: CDR1 DFQATT, CDR2 SNEGSKA (reference sequence). This CDR3 is built from 14 residues. Trimming cost V 0 bases and J 9 bases; bases outside gene matches: 9. This chain's CDR3 is CSARDPLGQGRQYF. The CDR3 DNA reads as TGCAGTGCTAGAGACCCCTTGGGACAGGGAAGGCAGTACTTC.

This sequence joins TRBV7-2 and TRBJ2-5; 7 bases agree with TRBD1. Germline lookup yields CDR1 SGHTA and CDR2 FQGNSA. The CDR3 totals 13 residues. The trim removed 5 bases at V and 7 bases at J, leaving 7 bases unmatched. This CDR3 is CASSPSSGGTQYF. CDR3 sequence (DNA): TGTGCCAGCAGCCCTTCCTCAGGGGGGACCCAGTACTTC.